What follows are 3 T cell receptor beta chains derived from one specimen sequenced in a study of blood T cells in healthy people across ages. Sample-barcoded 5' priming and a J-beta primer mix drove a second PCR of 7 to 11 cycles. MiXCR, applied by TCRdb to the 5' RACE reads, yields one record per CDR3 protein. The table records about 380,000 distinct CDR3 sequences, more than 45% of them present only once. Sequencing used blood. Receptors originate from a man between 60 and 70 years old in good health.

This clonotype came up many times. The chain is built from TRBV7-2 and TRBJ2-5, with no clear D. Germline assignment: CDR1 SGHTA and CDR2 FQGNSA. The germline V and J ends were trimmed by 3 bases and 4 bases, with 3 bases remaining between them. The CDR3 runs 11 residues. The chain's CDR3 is CASSFTETQYF. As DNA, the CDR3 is TGTGCCAGCAGCTTTACAGAGACCCAGTACTTC.

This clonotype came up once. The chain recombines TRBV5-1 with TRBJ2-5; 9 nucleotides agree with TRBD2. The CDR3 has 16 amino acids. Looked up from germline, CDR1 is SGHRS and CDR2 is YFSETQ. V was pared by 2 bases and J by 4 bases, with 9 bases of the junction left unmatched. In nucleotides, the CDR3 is TGCGCCAGCAGCTTATCTAGCGGGAACGTCCGAGAGACCCAGTACTTC. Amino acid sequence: CASSLSSGNVRETQYF.

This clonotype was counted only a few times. CDR3 coding DNA: TGTGCCAGCAGTTCTTCCGGGACTCGGGAGACCCAGTACTTC. Its translation is CASSSSGTRETQYF. The rearrangement uses TRBV12-3 or TRBV12-4 and TRBJ2-5, with D possibly being TRBD2 (6 bases). V was trimmed by 4 bases and J by 5 bases, leaving 14 bases between them. CDR3 size: 14 residues.